Listed here is a single T cell receptor (beta chain). Sequence at one end of the junction differs from germline and may be a read error. This entry comes from a study of ipilimumab plus nivolumab after autologous stem cell transplantation. Looking at the study overall: Typical patient got roughly 5 ipilimumab doses and roughly eight nivolumab doses (median). The DLBCL cohort had primary refractory and relapsed disease, with 18-month progression-free survival of about 86% and 29%.

The germline gives CDR1 SGHVS, CDR2 FQNEAQ. This CDR3 comprises 16 residues. Profiled with immunoSEQ multiplex PCR; TCRdb holds only in-frame clones, not every one. Of 15,000 to 20,000 clones listed, more than 60% are singletons. The material sequenced was PBMCs, taken in a trial of ipilimumab plus nivolumab as post-transplant consolidation. This clonotype originated in a male donor with diffuse large B-cell lymphoma. The chain carries TRBV7-8 and TRBJ1-3, with 8 bases that match TRBD1. In DNA form, the CDR3 reads TGTGCCTGCAGCTTAAGGGACAGGAACTCTGGAAACACCATATATTTT. Translation gives CACSLRDRNSGNTIYF. The full variable domain, its missing parts supplied by reference TRBV7-8 and TRBJ1-3, is GAGVSQSPRYKVAKRGQDVALRCDPISGHVSLFWYQQALGQGPEFLTYFQNEAQLDKSGLPSDRFFAERPEGSVSTLKIQRTQQEDSAVYLCACSLRDRNSGNTIYFGEGSWLTVV.